The 17 T cell receptor beta chains presented below share a single source sample, sequenced in a study of T cell responses to AZD1222 COVID-19 vaccine. Here immunoSEQ multiplex PCR was the method, and the copy in TCRdb shows in-frame clones only, minus some. This table has around 140,000 clones, roughly 90% appearing once. This specimen was peripheral blood, taken 28 days after the second AZD1222 dose. Receptor source: an adult who received the AZD1222 COVID-19 vaccine.

V usage is TRBV5-4 and J usage is TRBJ2-5; either TRBD1 or TRBD2 may supply D (7 bases each). The V gene's germline CDR1 is SGHNT and CDR2 YYREEE (reference sequence). Trimming shortened V by 4 bases and J by 5 bases, and 15 bases separated the two germline ends. The CDR3 runs to 14 residues. CDR3 nucleotide sequence: TGTGCCAGCAGCGGCACAGGGGAGGGGGAGACCCAGTACTTC. The encoded protein is CASSGTGEGETQYF.

This clone was observed a few times. V and J are TRBV27 and TRBJ1-1; D remains ambiguous. Trimming removed 5 bases from V and 5 bases from J, with 21 bases in between. Germline CDR1 MNHEY, CDR2 SMNVEV (reference sequence). The CDR3 spans 16 residues. This CDR3 is CASSPPPFRGSTEAFF. The DNA for the CDR3 is TGTGCCAGCAGTCCACCCCCTTTTCGGGGAAGTACTGAAGCTTTCTTT.

The chain couples TRBV9 to TRBJ2-1, with D possibly being TRBD1 (6 bases). The CDR3 extends over 15 amino acids. The V gene's germline CDR1 is SGDLS and CDR2 YYNGEE. The V end was cut by 4 bases, the J end by 2 bases, with 13 bases between. CDR3 sequence reads: CASSPTGQTYNEQFF. In DNA form, the CDR3 reads TGTGCCAGCAGCCCCACGGGACAAACCTACAATGAGCAGTTCTTC.

The chain employs TRBV28 and TRBJ1-2, with a weak D call TRBD1 (5 bases). Between the trimmed V and J ends, which lost 5 bases and 7 bases, there was a span of 20 bases. Germline V CDR1 and CDR2: MDHEN, SYDVKM. This CDR3 spans 15 amino acids. The CDR3 loop is CASSVGGFRGFGYTF. The CDR3 DNA follows: TGTGCCAGCAGTGTCGGGGGATTCCGGGGTTTTGGCTACACCTTC.

The chain couples TRBV9 to TRBJ1-2; 10 bases line up with TRBD1. The V gene's germline CDR1 is SGDLS and CDR2 YYNGEE. J gave up 8 bases and V 4 bases, and 11 bases lay outside the gene matches. This CDR3 is 15 amino acids long. For the CDR3, the DNA is TGTGCCAGCAGCTCGGTTGGGACAGGGGTAATGGGCTACACCTTC. It codes for CASSSVGTGVMGYTF.

The chain joins TRBV7-2 to TRBJ1-1, with a weak D call TRBD1 (5 bases). CDR1 is SGHTA, CDR2 FQGNSA, per germline. V shed 1 base and J shed 6 bases, with 12 bases lying between them. CDR3 length: 14 residues. The CDR3 bases are TGTGCCAGCAGCTTAGATTTCGGGGCGGCTGAAGCTTTCTTT. Residues: CASSLDFGAAEAFF.

The V call is TRBV5-1, the J call TRBJ2-4, with 7 bases aligning to TRBD1. Germline V lookup: CDR1 SGHRS, CDR2 YFSETQ. J lost 6 bases, V lost 0 bases, and 24 bases had no gene match. This CDR3 contains 21 residues. The DNA for the CDR3 is TGCGCCAGCAGCTTGGAGCTCCTAGGCCCGACAGGGATGCAGAAGGGAAACATTCAGTACTTC. It translates to CASSLELLGPTGMQKGNIQYF.

This clone appeared once. The rearrangement joins TRBV24-1 to TRBJ1-2; tentative D call: TRBD1 (5 bases). Trimming stripped 5 bases from V and 5 bases from J, with 11 bases between. Germline-derived CDR1 and CDR2 are KGHDR and SFDVKD. This CDR3 spans 13 amino acids. The CDR3 reads CATSGRDRYGYTF. CDR3 coding DNA: TGTGCCACCAGTGGCAGGGATCGGTATGGCTACACCTTC.

The genes are TRBV7-9 and TRBJ2-1, with unresolved D. Germline CDR1 reads SEHNR; CDR2 reads FQNEAQ (reference sequence). V gave up 4 bases and J gave up 9 bases, with 13 bases separating them. The CDR3 spans 13 residues. The CDR3 here is CASSSAEAVEQFF. Here the CDR3 DNA reads TGTGCCAGCAGCTCAGCAGAGGCGGTTGAGCAGTTCTTC.

The chain joins TRBV2 to TRBJ1-6; D is possibly TRBD1 (6 bases). From germline, CDR1 is SNHLY and CDR2 FYNNEI. The length of the CDR3 is 15 residues. The V and J ends lost 6 bases and 6 bases respectively, with 15 bases between them. The CDR3 nucleotides read TGTGCCAGCAGAGGCTGGACAGTGTCTAATTCACCCCTCCACTTT. Translation: CASRGWTVSNSPLHF.

This clone was seen a single time. The CDR3 loop is CASSVGLAGFSYEQYF. CDR3 bases: TGTGCCAGCAGCGTAGGACTAGCGGGATTCTCCTACGAGCAGTACTTC. V usage is TRBV9 and J usage is TRBJ2-7; 11 bases agree with TRBD2. Germline CDR1 is SGDLS and CDR2 is YYNGEE. There are 16 residues in the CDR3. V was clipped by 0 bases and J by 0 bases; unmatched bases: 2.

The gene calls are TRBV2 and TRBJ2-5; D may be TRBD2 (6 bases). Trimming pared 7 bases from V and 5 bases from J, leaving 14 bases between. Looked up from germline, CDR1 is SNHLY and CDR2 is FYNNEI. CDR3 length: 13 amino acids. The CDR3 reads CASKRLALETQYF. In nucleotides, the CDR3 is TGTGCCAGCAAGAGGCTAGCGTTGGAGACCCAGTACTTC.

The chain combines TRBV7-9 with TRBJ2-3, with D uncertain. There are 13 residues in the CDR3. Trimming took 5 bases from V and 5 from J, leaving 11 bases between them. Germline V CDR1 and CDR2: SEHNR, FQNEAQ (reference sequence). The CDR3 sequence: CASSHPRGDTQYF. CDR3 nucleotide sequence: TGTGCCAGCAGCCACCCCAGAGGAGATACGCAGTATTTT.

This sequence joins TRBV3-1 (or the pseudogene TRBV3-2) and TRBJ2-2, with D unclear. Germline V gene data show CDR1 as LGHDT and CDR2 as YNNKEL (reference sequence). Trimming removed 4 bases from V and 5 bases from J, with 14 bases in between. The CDR3 spans 15 residues. The CDR3 is CASSRRVTVTGELFF. CDR3 coding DNA: TGTGCCAGCAGCCGAAGGGTTACCGTTACCGGGGAGCTGTTTTTT.

The chain joins TRBV7-2 to TRBJ2-3; TRBD2 aligns across 7 bases. V was clipped by 3 bases and J by 4 bases; unmatched bases: 7. Germline V gene data show CDR1 as SGHTA and CDR2 as FQGNSA. This CDR3 is built from 15 residues. CDR3 nucleotides: TGTGCCAGCAGCTTCCGACTAGCTGCGGCAGATACGCAGTATTTT. This translates into CASSFRLAAADTQYF.

The CDR3 DNA follows: TGTGCCATCAGCGACAGGCTTAAGGGTCAGCCCCAGCATTTT. It yields the protein CAISDRLKGQPQHF. The chain is built from TRBV10-3 and TRBJ1-5; D may be TRBD1 (6 bases). CDR1 and CDR2 from the germline V gene are ENHRY and SYGVKD. CDR3 length: 14 amino acids. V was pared by 6 bases and J by 6 bases, with 15 bases between.

The chain carries TRBV7-3 and TRBJ2-1; the D gene could be TRBD1 or TRBD2 (6 bases each). There are 14 residues in the CDR3. V gave up 4 bases and J gave up 10 bases, with 17 bases separating them. From germline, CDR1 is SGHTA and CDR2 FQGTGA. The CDR3: CASSSGASLKEQFF. CDR3 DNA sequence: TGTGCCAGCAGCTCGGGGGCCAGCCTGAAGGAGCAGTTCTTC.